This T cell receptor (beta chain) originates from a study of T-cell reconstitution after alpha-beta-depleted transplantation in children (dated by TCRdb to about 2016). For the study in its entirety: T-cell immune reconstitution after TCRalphabeta/CD19-depleted allogeneic hematopoietic cell transplantation in children was quantitatively tracked in the study by means of TCR repertoire profiling.

The meaning of the sample's time point label: day 60 (about 2 months) after transplantation. Reading the label with the study, this specimen's treatment or condition is: allogeneic hematopoietic cell transplantation with graft depleted of TCRalphabeta T cells and CD19 B cells. Transplant recipients were children who received TCRalphabeta/CD19-depleted allogeneic hematopoietic cell grafts. Broader findings and caveats from the paper: Over the following months the frequencies of hyperexpanded clones went down, and after one year T-cell counts and TCRbeta diversity were mostly credited to newly produced T cells. The apparently early recovery of alphabetaT-cell counts about two months after transplant reportedly depended on only several hundred rapidly expanded clones that came from non-depleted graft cells. The high TCRbeta diversity at day 60 in some patients was ascribed to recipient T cells and intrathymic progenitors that had survived conditioning.

Reading the germline V gene gives CDR1 SGDLS and CDR2 YYNGEE. V loses 3 bases at its end and J loses 5 bases; junction bases beyond the gene matches: 4. The CDR3 spans 15 residues, from the cysteine through the phenylalanine. Solely the CDR3 DNA is kept, with 45 bases framed from the first base. Points on this clonotype: This receptor's antigen is unknown. No base quality information exists; no much larger clone differs at one position.

The protocol used for the library was PCR. Sequencer: Illumina HiSeq 2500. TCR libraries were prepared with molecular barcoding, using unique molecular identifiers to normalize TCRbeta repertoire quantification. Using fastp trimming at Q25 and MiXCR clonotype assembly, TCRdb reanalyzed the public sequencing data and kept in-frame beta chains. Rows are combined by CDR3 protein, so each entry shows the most common genes and DNA. The sample profile shows fewer than 20,000 distinct CDR3 sequences; 7.7% of them were found once. The ten largest clones represent about 38% of the sample. The chain links TRBV9 with TRBJ2-1; 11 bases in the junction line up with TRBD2. This clonotype was obtained from a boy under two years old who had a stem cell transplant for Wiskott-Aldrich syndrome, so the T cells may come from the graft donor. The sample here was PBMCs, mostly from graft donor cells, taken 60 days after TCRalphabeta/CD19-depleted stem cell transplant. At the DNA level, the sequence is TGTGCCAGCAGCGCTATAGCGGGAGGGCACAATGAGCAGTTCTTC. Its protein is CASSAIAGGHNEQFF.